This is a list of T cell receptor beta chains from one sample in a study of T cell repertoires in cytomegalovirus infection. TCRdb processed the reads anew with MiXCR; each CDR3 protein has one entry. The data contain about 200,000 distinct CDR3 sequences, 8% to 10% of them singletons. Sequenced input: PBMCs. The receptors here all came from a human donor in good health (CMV status not recorded). Some clones in this sample may be carry-over from other donors' samples. Both conserved end residues are part of each CDR3. Each record gives: D gene, J gene, clone size, V gene, CDR3 protein, CDR3 DNA. A D gene is named only where the DNA matches it firmly. The listing skips clone size in some rows; elsewhere it reads once, few, many or a size class.

D: TRBD1
J: TRBJ1-2
size: -
V: TRBV6-6
CDR3: CASSHGQGAQARGYTF
DNA: TGTGCCAGCAGTCACGGACAGGGGGCGCAGGCGAGGGGCTACACCTTC

D: -
J: TRBJ1-2
size: -
V: TRBV7-2
CDR3: CASSLDRVSGYTF
DNA: TGTGCCAGCAGCTTAGACAGGGTTTCTGGCTACACCTTC

D: TRBD1
J: TRBJ1-5
size: -
V: TRBV19
CDR3: CASTITGVDQPQHF
DNA: TGTGCCAGTACCATAACAGGGGTTGATCAGCCCCAGCATTTT

D: TRBD1
J: TRBJ2-2
size: few
V: TRBV19
CDR3: CASSIPSRGKWELFF
DNA: TGTGCCAGTAGTATACCCTCCAGGGGGAAGTGGGAGCTGTTTTTT

D: -
J: TRBJ2-1
size: many
V: TRBV29-1
CDR3: CSVDRPGNNEQFF
DNA: TGCAGCGTCGATCGTCCGGGCAACAATGAGCAGTTCTTC

D: TRBD2
J: TRBJ2-7
size: -
V: TRBV7-9
CDR3: CASSLEGLADYEQYF
DNA: TGTGCCAGCAGCTTAGAAGGACTAGCGGACTACGAGCAGTACTTC

D: -
J: TRBJ2-7
size: many
V: TRBV20-1
CDR3: CSASIGGSSYEQYF
DNA: TGCAGTGCTAGTATCGGGGGAAGCTCCTACGAGCAGTACTTC

D: -
J: TRBJ2-7
size: -
V: TRBV10-3
CDR3: CATGAGEYEQYF
DNA: TGTGCCACCGGGGCAGGGGAGTACGAGCAGTACTTC

D: -
J: TRBJ2-5
size: -
V: TRBV20-1
CDR3: CSAVLQFQETQYF
DNA: TGCAGTGCCGTTCTCCAGTTTCAAGAGACCCAGTACTTC

D: TRBD1
J: TRBJ2-1
size: -
V: TRBV7-9
CDR3: CASSGQENLNNEQFF
DNA: TGTGCCAGCAGCGGACAGGAAAATCTCAACAATGAGCAGTTCTTC

D: -
J: TRBJ2-3
size: once
V: TRBV4-2
CDR3: CASSLIIRDTVSDDTQYF
DNA: TGTGCCAGCAGCCTCATAATCCGGGACACCGTCTCGGACGATACGCAGTATTTT

D: TRBD1
J: TRBJ1-5
size: few
V: TRBV6-2/TRBV6-3
CDR3: CASRSTGGQPQHF
DNA: TGTGCCAGCAGATCTACAGGGGGTCAGCCCCAGCATTTT

D: -
J: TRBJ2-1
size: many
V: TRBV7-9
CDR3: CASSLGTDPTNEQFF
DNA: TGTGCCAGCAGCTTAGGGACAGACCCTACCAATGAGCAGTTCTTC

D: TRBD1
J: TRBJ1-2
size: once
V: TRBV28
CDR3: CASSDAGQGFDGYTF
DNA: TGTGCCAGCAGTGACGCGGGACAGGGGTTCGACGGCTACACCTTC

D: -
J: TRBJ1-1
size: many
V: TRBV7-2
CDR3: CASSRAGSDTEAFF
DNA: TGTGCCAGCAGCCGGGCTGGGTCGGACACTGAAGCTTTCTTT

D: -
J: TRBJ2-2
size: many
V: TRBV7-2
CDR3: CASSTGLTGELFF
DNA: TGTGCCAGCAGCACCGGACTAACCGGGGAGCTGTTTTTT

D: -
J: TRBJ2-3
size: -
V: TRBV20-1
CDR3: CSARVGRGTDTQYF
DNA: TGCAGTGCTAGGGTTGGGCGGGGCACAGATACGCAGTATTTT

D: -
J: TRBJ1-1
size: -
V: TRBV29-1
CDR3: CSVDMGGTEAFF
DNA: TGCAGCGTTGATATGGGGGGAACTGAAGCTTTCTTT

D: -
J: TRBJ2-1
size: few
V: TRBV5-1
CDR3: CASKSSYNEQFF
DNA: TGCGCCAGCAAGAGCTCCTACAATGAGCAGTTCTTC

D: TRBD1
J: TRBJ2-3
size: many
V: TRBV6-2/TRBV6-3
CDR3: CASIPPGQGPTDTQYF
DNA: TGTGCCAGCATACCTCCGGGACAGGGCCCCACAGATACGCAGTATTTT

D: -
J: TRBJ1-1
size: -
V: TRBV6-6
CDR3: CASSYLGDAFF
DNA: TGTGCCAGCAGTTACCTTGGGGACGCTTTCTTT

D: -
J: TRBJ1-1
size: many
V: TRBV10-3
CDR3: CAISEDSRDTEAFF
DNA: TGTGCCATCAGTGAGGACAGTCGGGACACTGAAGCTTTCTTT

D: -
J: TRBJ2-2
size: many
V: TRBV19
CDR3: CASSVLGGSHTGELFF
DNA: TGTGCCAGTAGTGTCTTAGGAGGGTCACACACCGGGGAGCTGTTTTTT

D: -
J: TRBJ1-1
size: many
V: TRBV30
CDR3: CAWSVAGNTEAFF
DNA: TGTGCCTGGAGTGTAGCAGGGAACACTGAAGCTTTCTTT

D: TRBD2
J: TRBJ2-7
size: many
V: TRBV7-2
CDR3: CASSVGGGQYF
DNA: TGTGCCAGCAGCGTCGGCGGGGGGCAGTACTTC

D: TRBD2
J: TRBJ2-1
size: few
V: TRBV27
CDR3: CASSRLAGNNEQFF
DNA: TGTGCCAGCAGCCGACTAGCGGGAAACAATGAGCAGTTCTTC

D: TRBD2
J: TRBJ2-5
size: -
V: TRBV20-1
CDR3: CSAFPRTSSETQYF
DNA: TGCAGTGCTTTCCCCCGGACTAGCAGCGAGACCCAGTACTTC

D: TRBD2
J: TRBJ2-1
size: few
V: TRBV27
CDR3: CASSPRTSGREQFF
DNA: TGTGCCAGCAGTCCACGGACTAGCGGGAGGGAGCAGTTCTTC

D: TRBD2
J: TRBJ2-7
size: many
V: TRBV7-6
CDR3: CASSSEPAGGYEQYF
DNA: TGTGCCAGCAGCTCCGAGCCCGCGGGGGGCTACGAGCAGTACTTC

D: -
J: TRBJ2-5
size: many
V: TRBV12-3/TRBV12-4
CDR3: CASSFGAQETQYF
DNA: TGTGCCAGCAGCTTCGGGGCTCAAGAGACCCAGTACTTC

D: TRBD2
J: TRBJ2-5
size: -
V: TRBV7-2
CDR3: CASSLGASGGPQETQYF
DNA: TGTGCCAGCAGCTTAGGAGCTAGCGGGGGACCCCAAGAGACCCAGTACTTC

D: -
J: TRBJ1-5
size: many
V: TRBV7-8
CDR3: CASSLDVEQPQHF
DNA: TGTGCCAGCAGCTTAGATGTGGAACAGCCCCAGCATTTT

D: TRBD2
J: TRBJ2-5
size: many
V: TRBV7-2
CDR3: CASSLEGVLAGGPKETQYF
DNA: TGTGCCAGCAGCTTAGAGGGGGTCCTAGCGGGGGGCCCAAAAGAGACCCAGTACTTC

D: -
J: TRBJ1-1
size: many
V: TRBV7-2
CDR3: CASSLVGGGSEAFF
DNA: TGTGCCAGCAGCTTAGTGGGGGGGGGGTCTGAAGCTTTCTTT

D: -
J: TRBJ2-2
size: few
V: TRBV29-1
CDR3: CSALETGELFF
DNA: TGCAGCGCCCTGGAGACCGGGGAGCTGTTTTTT

D: -
J: TRBJ2-6
size: many
V: TRBV7-9
CDR3: CASSQNSAANVLTF
DNA: TGTGCCAGCAGCCAAAACAGTGCTGCCAACGTCCTGACTTTC

D: TRBD2
J: TRBJ2-2
size: many
V: TRBV5-4
CDR3: CASSLPSGVNTGELFF
DNA: TGTGCCAGCAGTTTACCTAGCGGGGTGAACACCGGGGAGCTGTTTTTT

D: TRBD1
J: TRBJ1-2
size: many
V: TRBV28
CDR3: CASSSPQGGQGYYGYTF
DNA: TGTGCCAGCAGTTCTCCTCAAGGGGGACAGGGGTATTATGGCTACACCTTC

D: -
J: TRBJ2-1
size: few
V: TRBV6-2/TRBV6-3
CDR3: CASSYVGLVEQFF
DNA: TGTGCCAGCAGTTACGTCGGCCTTGTGGAGCAGTTCTTC

D: TRBD2
J: TRBJ2-1
size: -
V: TRBV30
CDR3: CAWGQGLSGGHNEQFF
DNA: TGTGCCTGGGGCCAGGGCCTTAGCGGGGGACACAATGAGCAGTTCTTC

D: -
J: TRBJ2-1
size: many
V: TRBV24-1
CDR3: CATSETGFDEQFF
DNA: TGTGCCACCAGTGAAACAGGGTTTGATGAGCAGTTCTTC

D: -
J: TRBJ2-3
size: many
V: TRBV7-2
CDR3: CASSLVLEDTQYF
DNA: TGTGCCAGCAGCTTAGTTCTAGAAGATACGCAGTATTTT

D: TRBD2
J: TRBJ2-7
size: -
V: TRBV6-5
CDR3: CASSREEAGAYEQYF
DNA: TGTGCCAGCTCAAGGGAGGAGGCGGGAGCCTACGAGCAGTACTTC